This T cell receptor (beta chain) was recovered during a study of blood T cell repertoires in COVID-19. For the study at large: Acute-phase and convalescent COVID-19 samples originated in the United States, Italy and Spain. T cells, B-cell-depleted T cells, or PBMCs supplied cDNA or gDNA.

This clone appeared a few times. Study processing details: Estimated nucleated cell counts came from reference gene primer amplification. TCRdb's table, derived via immunoSEQ multiplex PCR, lists solely in-frame clones and lacks some. V, J and clone size reflect that table, while D and trimming were determined from the DNA. The sample includes 68,000 or so clones, around 84% seen only once; the top ten take 3.5% to 4.5%. Germline CDR1 reads SQVTM; CDR2 reads ANQGSEA. This CDR3 contains 14 residues. V dropped 5 bases and J dropped 2 bases, with 15 bases sitting between them. The rearrangement joins TRBV29-1 to TRBJ1-2; maybe TRBD1 (5 bases). The source material was peripheral blood. This sequence originates from a middle-aged man with acute or convalescent COVID-19. The CDR3 spells CSVIIQEGNYGYTF. The CDR3 nucleotides are TGCAGCGTTATTATACAGGAGGGGAACTATGGCTACACCTTC. Combining the CDR3 with reference TRBV29-1 and TRBJ1-2 gives the whole variable domain SAVISQKPSRDICQRGTSLTIQCQVDSQVTMMFWYRQQPGQSLTLIATANQGSEATYESGFVIDKFPISRPNLTFSTLTVSNMSPEDSSIYLCSVIIQEGNYGYTFGSGTRLTVV.